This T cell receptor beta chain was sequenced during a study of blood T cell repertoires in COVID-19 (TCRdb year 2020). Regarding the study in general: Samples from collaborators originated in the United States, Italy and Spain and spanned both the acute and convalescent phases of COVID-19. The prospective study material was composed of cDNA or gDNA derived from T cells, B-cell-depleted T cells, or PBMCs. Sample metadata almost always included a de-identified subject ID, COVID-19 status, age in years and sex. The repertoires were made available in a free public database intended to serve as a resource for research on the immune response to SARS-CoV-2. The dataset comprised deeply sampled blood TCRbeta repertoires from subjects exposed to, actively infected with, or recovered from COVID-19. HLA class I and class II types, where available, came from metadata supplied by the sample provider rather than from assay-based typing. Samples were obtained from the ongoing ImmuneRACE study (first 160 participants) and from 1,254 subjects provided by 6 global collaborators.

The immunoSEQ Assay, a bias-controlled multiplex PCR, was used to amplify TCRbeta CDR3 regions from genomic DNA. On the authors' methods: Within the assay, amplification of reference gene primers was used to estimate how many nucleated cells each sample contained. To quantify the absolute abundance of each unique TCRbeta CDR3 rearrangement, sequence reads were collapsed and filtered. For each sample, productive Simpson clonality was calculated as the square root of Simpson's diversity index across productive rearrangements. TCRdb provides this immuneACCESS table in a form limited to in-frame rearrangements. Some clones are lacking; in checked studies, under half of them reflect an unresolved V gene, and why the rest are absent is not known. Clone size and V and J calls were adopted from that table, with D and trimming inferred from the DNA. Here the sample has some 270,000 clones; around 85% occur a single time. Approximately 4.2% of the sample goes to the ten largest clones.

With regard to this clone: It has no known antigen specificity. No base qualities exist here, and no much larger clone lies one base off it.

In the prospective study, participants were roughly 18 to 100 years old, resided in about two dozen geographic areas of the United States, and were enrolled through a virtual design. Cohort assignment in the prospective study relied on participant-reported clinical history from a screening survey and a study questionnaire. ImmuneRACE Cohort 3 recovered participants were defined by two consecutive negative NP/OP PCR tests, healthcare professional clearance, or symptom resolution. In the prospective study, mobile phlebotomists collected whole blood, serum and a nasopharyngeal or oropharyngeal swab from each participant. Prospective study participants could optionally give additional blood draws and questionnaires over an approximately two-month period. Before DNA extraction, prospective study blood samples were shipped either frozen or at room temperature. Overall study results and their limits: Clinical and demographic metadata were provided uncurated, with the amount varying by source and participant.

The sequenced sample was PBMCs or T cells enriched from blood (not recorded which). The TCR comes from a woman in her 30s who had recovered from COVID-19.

The CDR3 has the sequence CASRGGANVLTF. The DNA sequence reads TGTGCCAGCAGGGGCGGGGCCAACGTCCTGACTTTC. The rearrangement joined TRBV28 to TRBJ2-6; the D gene assignment is ambiguous. For CDR1 and CDR2, the germline V gene lists MDHEN and SYDVKM. CDR3 length: 12 amino acids, cysteine to phenylalanine. The kept DNA is CDR3 alone, 36 bases in frame from the first base. V is cut by 6 bases and J by 4 bases, and the space between the germline ends is 4 bases.